The 10 T cell receptor beta chains in this list originate from one sample, sequenced in a study of T cell responses to AZD1222 COVID-19 vaccine. TCRdb's table, derived via immunoSEQ multiplex PCR, lists solely in-frame clones and lacks some. The sample includes about 110,000 clones, about 87% of them seen just once. The sequenced sample was peripheral blood, obtained on day 0 of AZD1222 vaccination. The receptor source for this set is an adult in good health.

J is TRBJ1-2 and V is TRBV27; D gene uncertain. Germline-derived CDR1 and CDR2 are MNHEY and SMNVEV (reference sequence). Between the trimmed V and J ends, which lost 5 bases and 4 bases, there was a span of 8 bases. The CDR3 sequence is 12 residues long. DNA of the CDR3: TGTGCCAGCAGTGGGCTGGGCTATGGCTACACCTTC. Protein sequence: CASSGLGYGYTF.

This chain links TRBV19 with TRBJ2-2, with no clear D. CDR3 length equals 17 residues. V lost 7 bases and J 1 base, leaving 19 bases between the germline ends. From germline, CDR1 is LNHDA and CDR2 SQIVND (reference sequence). CDR3 in amino acids: CASIGFPGSVNTGELFF. The CDR3 DNA reads as TGTGCCAGTATAGGGTTTCCAGGATCGGTGAACACCGGGGAGCTGTTTTTT.

J is TRBJ1-3 and V is TRBV18; perhaps TRBD1 as D (6 bases). Trimming shortened V by 4 bases and J by 0 bases, and 13 bases separated the two germline ends. This CDR3 is built from 16 residues. Looked up from germline, CDR1 is KGHSH and CDR2 is LQKENI. CDR3 sequence: CASSLDSPGSGNTIYF. The CDR3 region has the DNA TGTGCCAGCTCACTGGACAGCCCAGGCTCTGGAAACACCATATATTTT.

The V and J genes are TRBV2 and TRBJ1-4; no firm D call. The CDR3 runs 12 residues. Trimming removed 2 bases at V and 7 bases at J, with 5 bases between. Germline V lookup: CDR1 SNHLY, CDR2 FYNNEI. CDR3 amino acids: CASSESSEKLFF. The CDR3 bases are TGTGCCAGCAGTGAATCGAGTGAAAAACTGTTTTTT.

The chain employs TRBV11-2 and TRBJ2-1; D is unclear. CDR3 length: 12 amino acids. Trimming took 1 base from V and 5 from J, leaving 3 bases between them. Germline CDR1 and CDR2: SGHAT and FQNNGV. The CDR3 reads CASSLGHNEQFF. CDR3 DNA sequence: TGTGCCAGCAGCTTAGGGCACAATGAGCAGTTCTTC. The full variable domain, with the rest looked up from reference TRBV11-2 and TRBJ2-1, is EAGVAQSPRYKIIEKRQSVAFWCNPISGHATLYWYQQILGQGPKLLIQFQNNGVVDDSQLPKDRFSAERLKGVDSTLKIQPAKLEDSAVYLCASSLGHNEQFFGPGTRLTVL.

The gene calls are TRBV19 and TRBJ1-3; D remains ambiguous. Germline loops: CDR1 LNHDA, CDR2 SQIVND (reference sequence). V lost 3 bases and J 0 bases, leaving 15 bases between the germline ends. The CDR3 runs to 17 residues. This chain's CDR3 is CASSIPADPSSGNTIYF. The CDR3 DNA reads as TGTGCCAGTAGTATTCCGGCAGACCCGAGCTCTGGAAACACCATATATTTT.

This clone was seen just once. The chain uses TRBV20-1 and TRBJ1-2, with D tentatively TRBD1 (6 bases). This CDR3 has 11 amino acids. Germline V CDR1 and CDR2: DFQATT, SNEGSKA (reference sequence). The CDR3: CSRTAYYGYTF. CDR3 coding DNA: TGCAGCAGGACAGCGTACTATGGCTACACCTTC.

The chain links TRBV19 to TRBJ1-5, with 10 bases fitting TRBD1. Germline values: CDR1 LNHDA, CDR2 SQIVND (reference sequence). V trimming: 6 bases; J trimming: 4 bases; junction bases outside the gene matches: 6. This CDR3 comprises 15 residues. In DNA form, the CDR3 reads TGTGCCAGTAGGCGACAGGGGGCCGTAAATCAGCCCCAGCATTTT. The encoded protein is CASRRQGAVNQPQHF.

The chain joins TRBV4-1 to TRBJ2-2; 8 bases align to TRBD2. Germline assignment: CDR1 MGHRA and CDR2 YSYEKL. The CDR3 extends over 16 amino acids. J lost 7 bases, V lost 2 bases, and 9 bases had no gene match. In DNA form, the CDR3 reads TGCGCCAGCAGCCAATATTTTAGCGGGGCCGGCGGGGAGCTGTTTTTT. Amino acids: CASSQYFSGAGGELFF.

This rearrangement joins TRBV19 to TRBJ2-3; TRBD2 matches at 13 bases. With V trimmed by 5 bases and J by 4 bases, 6 bases remained unmatched. Per the germline V gene, CDR1 is LNHDA and CDR2 is SQIVND (reference sequence). The CDR3 has 16 amino acids. CDR3 protein: CASSSGLAGAPDTQYF. CDR3 DNA: TGTGCCAGTAGTTCTGGACTAGCGGGAGCGCCAGATACGCAGTATTTT.